Presented here are 15 T cell receptor delta chains from one specimen sequenced in a study of γδ T cells in repeated Plasmodium falciparum infection. Gammadelta T cells were flow-sorted from PBMC into Vgamma9/Vdelta2+ and Vdelta2-negative populations for bulk analysis. TCRdb re-called the multiplex PCR reads through CATT. The data show 40,000 to 55,000 delta-chain clones, approximately 2% seen once. Material for sequencing was gamma-delta T cells from blood. Receptors originate from a pool of human donors (malaria-infected and uninfected, not separated).

This clone has a handful of counts. A read error likely explains why the TCRdb protein, taken from a much larger clone, differs from this DNA's translation at residue 9; the protein shown is translated from the DNA. This chain connects TRDV3 to TRDJ1; TRDD3 matches 13 bases. The J gene, missing from TCRdb, was assigned here through DNA to germline matching. Trimming at V came to 0 bases and at J to 0 bases, leaving 28 bases not matched to a gene. From germline, CDR1 is TVYSNPD and CDR2 GDNSRS (reference sequence). The CDR3 spans 24 residues. In DNA, the CDR3 is TGTGCCTTTAGCTACCCTTCCTACATAGGGGATGTACTGGGGGATACGCTGTACACCGATAAACTCATCTTT. As protein: CAFSYPSYIGDVLGDTLYTDKLIF.

Comments on this clone: A read error is likely here: a far larger clone is one base away. Other DNA sequences in the same sample also yield this CDR3. The chain joins TRDV3 to TRDJ1; D remains ambiguous. No J gene was available from TCRdb, and it was assigned here by a germline match of the DNA. Germline CDR1 TVYSNPD, CDR2 GDNSRS (reference sequence). The CDR3 sequence is 15 residues long. The CDR3 region has the DNA TGTGCTTTAATACTCTCGGAGGAGAGATATGGTAAACTCATCTTT. Translated, it gives CALILSEERYGKLIF.

Notes on this clone: For this DNA, TCRdb reports the protein of a much larger clone, which diverges at residue 18, most likely from a read error; the protein presented here is translated directly from the DNA. The rearrangement links TRDV1 to TRDJ1, with D maybe TRDD2 (7 bases). Because TCRdb records no J gene, it was assigned here through a match of the DNA to germline. Germline CDR1 reads TSWWSYY; CDR2 reads QGS. The CDR3 extends over 21 amino acids. The chain's CDR3 is CALGRLLPLLGIPMYTDILIF. CDR3 bases: TGTGCTCTTGGGCGTCTCCTTCCTTTATTGGGGATCCCCATGTACACCGATATACTCATCTTT.

This clone came up many times. Only one base separates this from a far larger clonotype, so it likely reflects a read error. The identical CDR3 is also encoded by other nucleotide sequences in the sample. The V gene is TRDV1, the J gene TRDJ1; D call uncertain. Because TCRdb records no J gene, it was assigned here through a match of the DNA to germline. The CDR3 sequence is 19 residues long. CDR1 is TSWWSYY and CDR2 is QGS in the germline V gene. The CDR3 sequence is CALWDNKFRCSPYTDKLIF. CDR3 in DNA: TGTGCTCTTTGGGACAATAAATTTCGCTGTTCCCCATACACCGATAAACTCATCTTT.

In regard to this clone: TCRdb's protein for this DNA is that of a much larger clone and differs from the translation at residue 8, likely a read error; the protein shown is the DNA translation. V and J are TRDV1 and TRDJ1; the match to TRDD3 covers 12 bases. Here the J gene came from matching the DNA to germline, since TCRdb omits it. The V gene end was trimmed by 5 bases and the J gene end by 0 bases; junction bases not matched to a gene: 22. The length of the CDR3 is 22 residues. CDR1 and CDR2 (germline): TSWWSYY, QGS. CDR3 loop: CALGQYRFLTGGYFYYTDKLIF. CDR3 sequence (DNA): TGTGCTCTTGGGCAATACAGGTTCCTAACTGGGGGATACTTTTACTACACCGATAAACTCATCTTT.

Notes on this clone: A read error likely explains why the TCRdb protein, taken from a much larger clone, differs from this DNA's translation at residue 16; the protein shown is translated from the DNA. V is TRDV2 and J is TRDJ1; 13 bases fit TRDD3. The J gene, not given by TCRdb, was assigned here from a germline match of the nucleotide sequence. The length of the CDR3 is 24 residues. Germline V CDR1 and CDR2: GEAIGNYY, EKD. V lost 3 bases, J lost 10 bases, and 37 bases stayed unmatched. CDR3 amino acids: CACDRLPVLGDTHSVALGDPRLIF. The CDR3 region has the DNA TGTGCCTGTGACCGACTCCCAGTACTGGGGGATACGCACAGTGTTGCACTGGGGGATCCTAGACTCATCTTT.

This clone was detected ten times or more. With only one base between it and a far larger clone, this is likely a read error. This sample includes further DNA sequences coding for the same CDR3. The chain is built from TRDV2 and TRDJ1; tentatively, D is TRDD3 (5 bases). The J gene is not listed in TCRdb, so it was assigned here from a DNA match to germline. This CDR3 comprises 18 residues. CDR1 GEAIGNYY and CDR2 EKD come from the germline V gene. V was clipped by 0 bases and J by 0 bases, with 19 bases between them. The DNA of the CDR3 is TGTGCCTGTGACACCGTCGACGGGATCAAACGGTACACCGATAAACTCATCTTT. Protein sequence: CACDTVDGIKRYTDKLIF.

As concerns this clone: The protein in TCRdb stems from a much larger clone and differs at residue 16 from this DNA's translation, likely a read error; here the protein is translated from the DNA. The V gene corresponds to TRDV3; no J gene was called; TRDD3 is the table's D call and was not checked against the DNA. Germline CDR1 TVYSNPD, CDR2 GDNSRS (reference sequence). The CDR3 covers 18 residues. The CDR3 region is CAFSNRDRGGRGGDKPIF. CDR3 bases: TGTGCTTTCTCTAATCGCGACCGTGGGGGAAGAGGGGGCGATAAACCCATCTTT.

This clone was seen only a few times. TCRdb shows a much larger clone's protein in place of this DNA's translation, and the two differ at residue 12, likely through a read error; the protein shown is translated from the DNA. The genes are TRDV2 and TRDJ1; 11 positions match TRDD3. TCRdb offers no J gene call, so here the DNA was matched to germline to obtain one. Germline V gene sequence: CDR1 GEAIGNYY, CDR2 EKD. J gave up 3 bases and V 0 bases, and 8 bases lay outside the gene matches. The CDR3 has 17 amino acids. CDR3 in DNA: TGTGCCTGTGACACCCCCTGGGGGATACAGGACGCCGATAAACTCATCTTT. It is translated as CACDTPWGIQDADKLIF.

Ten or more counts support this clone. A read error likely explains why the TCRdb protein, taken from a much larger clone, differs from this DNA's translation at residue 9; the protein shown is translated from the DNA. The chain links TRAV14/DV4 to TRDJ1; the match to TRDD3 covers 10 bases. CDR1 TSDPSYG and CDR2 QGSYDQQN come from the germline V gene (reference sequence). V gave up 9 bases and J gave up 2 bases; unmatched junction bases: 12. The length of the CDR3 is 16 residues. CDR3 coding DNA: TGTGCAATTCGCCGTACTGGGGGATCCGAAACCGATAAACTCATCTTT. It yields the protein CAIRRTGGSETDKLIF.

This clone was counted between two and nine times. The TCRdb protein comes from a much larger clone and disagrees with this DNA's translation at residue 5, likely due to a read error; the protein given here is derived from the DNA. The chain couples TRDV2 to TRDJ1, with TRDD3 matching over 9 bases. Matching the DNA to germline supplied the J gene, which TCRdb does not give. Germline CDR1 is GEAIGNYY and CDR2 is EKD. CDR3 length: 20 residues. Trimming cost V 3 bases and J 0 bases; bases outside gene matches: 19. The CDR3 DNA reads as TGTGCCTGTGACGGACTGCTGGGGGATTCGCTAGACCGACACACCGATAAACTCATCTTT. It yields the protein CACDGLLGDSLDRHTDKLIF.

This clone was counted only a few times. TCRdb attributes to this sequence the protein of a much larger clone, which differs from the DNA translation at residue 3; a read error is likely, and the protein displayed is translated from the DNA. This chain connects TRDV2 to TRDJ1; 8 bases align to TRDD3. The J gene, not given by TCRdb, was assigned here from a germline match of the nucleotide sequence. The CDR3 is 20 amino acids. Germline V gene sequence: CDR1 GEAIGNYY, CDR2 EKD. CDR3 sequence reads: CARDPVGLGADSNIEGKLIF. CDR3 nucleotide sequence: TGTGCCCGTGACCCGGTGGGACTGGGGGCCGACTCAAACATCGAGGGTAAACTCATCTTT.

A few counts support this clone. TCRdb attributes to this sequence the protein of a much larger clone, which differs from the DNA translation at residue 16; a read error is likely, and the protein displayed is translated from the DNA. CDR3 loop: CACDTWPWLPSYWGIQAYTDKLIF. Written as DNA, the CDR3 is TGTGCCTGTGACACTTGGCCTTGGCTTCCTTCTTACTGGGGGATACAGGCGTACACCGATAAACTCATCTTT. The V and J genes are TRDV2 and TRDJ1; 12 nucleotides agree with TRDD3. J was trimmed by 0 bases and V by 1 base; bases with no gene match: 26. The CDR3 loop spans 24 amino acids. The germline V gene encodes CDR1 GEAIGNYY and CDR2 EKD.

This clone showed up just a few times. This DNA's translation and the protein TCRdb lists, from a much larger clone, do not match at residue 13, likely due to a read error; the protein shown is translated from the DNA. This sequence joins TRDV2 and TRDJ1; TRDD3 matches 9 bases. Here the J gene came from matching the DNA to germline, since TCRdb omits it. CDR1 is GEAIGNYY, CDR2 EKD, per germline. Losses at the gene ends were 3 bases for V and 0 bases for J; bases not matched to a gene: 19. The CDR3 extends over 20 amino acids. For the CDR3, the DNA is TGTGCCTGTGACCCTCTAGGTCTGGGGGATGAGAACCCATACACCGATAAACTCATCTTT. Amino acid sequence: CACDPLGLGDENPYTDKLIF.

In this sample, this clone turned up a few times. In DNA form, the CDR3 reads TGTGCTCTTGGGAAGTTCCTCTGGGGGATACCGTACACCGATAAACTCATCTTT. This gives the protein CALGKFLWGIPYTDKLIF. J is TRDJ1 and V is TRDV1; 11 nucleotides align to TRDD3. TCRdb does not report a J gene; here it was assigned by matching the DNA to germline references. This CDR3 region has 18 residues. After removal of 5 bases from V and 0 bases from J, the junction contained 11 bases not matched to a gene. Germline V gene lookup returns CDR1 TSWWSYY and CDR2 QGS.